The TCR beta chain under discussion was sequenced for a study of T cell responses to AZD1222 COVID-19 vaccine. Study outcomes and limitations: The repertoires were collected only after the peak T cell response.

Produced via immunoSEQ multiplex PCR; TCRdb's table is partial and in-frame only. The table includes some 150,000 clones, approximately 91% detected once. Worth noting for this clone: Its antigen remains unidentified.

Germline lookup yields CDR1 SEHNR and CDR2 FQNEAQ (reference sequence). The CDR3 loop spans 14 amino acids. Trimming removed 8 bases at V and 7 bases at J, with 17 bases between. This clonotype was obtained from an adult who received the MenACWY meningococcal vaccine as a control. The chain uses TRBV7-9 and TRBJ2-2, with D perhaps matching TRBD2 (7 bases). Specimen: peripheral blood, collected 28 days after the second dose of the MenACWY control vaccine. The CDR3 reads CASPRGGDHGELFF. CDR3 sequence (DNA): TGTGCCAGCCCCCGAGGGGGGGACCACGGGGAGCTGTTTTTT.